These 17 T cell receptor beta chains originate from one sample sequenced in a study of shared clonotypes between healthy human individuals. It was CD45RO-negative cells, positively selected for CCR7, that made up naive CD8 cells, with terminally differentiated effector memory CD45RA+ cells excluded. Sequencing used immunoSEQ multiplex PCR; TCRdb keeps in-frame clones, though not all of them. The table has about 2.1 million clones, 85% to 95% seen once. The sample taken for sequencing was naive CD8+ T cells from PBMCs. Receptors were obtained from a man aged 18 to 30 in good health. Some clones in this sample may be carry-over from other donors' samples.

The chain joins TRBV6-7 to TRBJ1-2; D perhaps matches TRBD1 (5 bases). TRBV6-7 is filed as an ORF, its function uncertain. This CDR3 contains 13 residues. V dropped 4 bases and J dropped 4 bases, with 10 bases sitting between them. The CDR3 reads CASSCDGTYGYTF. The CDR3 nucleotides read TGTGCCAGCAGTTGTGACGGGACCTATGGCTACACCTTC.

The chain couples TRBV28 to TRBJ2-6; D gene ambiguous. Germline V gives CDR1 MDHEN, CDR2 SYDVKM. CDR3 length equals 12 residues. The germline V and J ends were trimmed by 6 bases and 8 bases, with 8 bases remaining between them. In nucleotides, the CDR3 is TGTGCCAGCAGCGTGGCGACCAACGTCCTGACTTTC. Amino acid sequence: CASSVATNVLTF. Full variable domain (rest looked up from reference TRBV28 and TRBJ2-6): DVKVTQSSRYLVKRTGEKVFLECVQDMDHENMFWYRQDPGLGLRLIYFSYDVKMKEKGDIPEGYSVSREKKERFSLILESASTNQTSMYLCASSVATNVLTFGAGSRLTVL.

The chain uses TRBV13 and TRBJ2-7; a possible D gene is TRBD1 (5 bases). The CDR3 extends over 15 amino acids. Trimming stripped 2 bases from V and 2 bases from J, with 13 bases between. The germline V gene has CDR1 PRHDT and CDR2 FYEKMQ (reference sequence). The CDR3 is CASSLRQGKPYEQYF. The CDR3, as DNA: TGTGCCAGCAGCTTACGGCAGGGTAAGCCCTACGAGCAGTACTTC.

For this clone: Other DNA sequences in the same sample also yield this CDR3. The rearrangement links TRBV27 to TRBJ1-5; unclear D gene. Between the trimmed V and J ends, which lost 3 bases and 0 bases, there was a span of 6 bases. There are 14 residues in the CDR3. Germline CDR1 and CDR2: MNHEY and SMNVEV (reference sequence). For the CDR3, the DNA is TGTGCCAGCAGTTTGCGGACTAGCAATCAGCCCCAGCATTTT. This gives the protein CASSLRTSNQPQHF.

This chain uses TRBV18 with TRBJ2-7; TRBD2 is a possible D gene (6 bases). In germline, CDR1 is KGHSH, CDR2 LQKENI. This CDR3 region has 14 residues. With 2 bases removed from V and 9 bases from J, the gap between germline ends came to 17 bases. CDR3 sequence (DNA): TGTGCCAGCTCACCATTGCGGGACCCCGTGGGGCAGTACTTC. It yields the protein CASSPLRDPVGQYF.

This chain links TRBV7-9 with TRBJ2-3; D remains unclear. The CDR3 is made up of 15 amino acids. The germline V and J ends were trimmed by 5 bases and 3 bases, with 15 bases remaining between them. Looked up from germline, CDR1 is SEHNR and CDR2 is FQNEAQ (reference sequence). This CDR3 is CASSPPRVRTDTQYF. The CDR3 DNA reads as TGTGCCAGCAGCCCCCCCCGCGTTCGGACAGATACGCAGTATTTT. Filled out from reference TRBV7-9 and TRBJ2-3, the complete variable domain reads DTGVSQNPRHKITKRGQNVTFRCDPISEHNRLYWYRQTLGQGPEFLTYFQNEAQLEKSRLLSDRFSAERPKGSFSTLEIQRTEQGDSAMYLCASSPPRVRTDTQYFGPGTRLTVL.

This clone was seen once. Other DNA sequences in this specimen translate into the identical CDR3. CDR3 residues: CASSLPGAYNEQFF. CDR3 DNA: TGTGCCAGCAGCTTGCCGGGAGCCTACAATGAGCAGTTCTTC. The chain couples TRBV5-4 to TRBJ2-1; D is possibly TRBD2 (6 bases). Trimming took off 1 base at V and 2 bases at J, with 7 bases between the two ends. Germline CDR1 and CDR2: SGHNT and YYREEE (reference sequence). The CDR3 is 14 residues long.

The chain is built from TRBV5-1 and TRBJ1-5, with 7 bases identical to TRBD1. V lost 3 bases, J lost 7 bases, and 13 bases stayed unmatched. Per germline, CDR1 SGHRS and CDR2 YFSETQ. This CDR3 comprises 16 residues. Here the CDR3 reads CASSSNPTGSSQPQHF. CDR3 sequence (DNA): TGCGCCAGCAGCTCGAACCCGACAGGGTCCTCCCAGCCCCAGCATTTT.

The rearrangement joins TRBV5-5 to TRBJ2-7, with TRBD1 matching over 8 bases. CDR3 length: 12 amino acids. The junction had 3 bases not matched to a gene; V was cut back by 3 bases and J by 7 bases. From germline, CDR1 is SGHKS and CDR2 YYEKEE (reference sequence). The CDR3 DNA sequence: TGTGCCAGCAGCTCCGGGACAGGAGAGCAGTACTTC. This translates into CASSSGTGEQYF.

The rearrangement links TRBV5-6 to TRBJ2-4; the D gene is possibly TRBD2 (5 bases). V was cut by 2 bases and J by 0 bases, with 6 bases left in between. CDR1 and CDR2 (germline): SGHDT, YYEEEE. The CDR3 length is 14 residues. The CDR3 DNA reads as TGTGCCAGCAGCTTCGCGGGAGCCAAAAACATTCAGTACTTC. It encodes CASSFAGAKNIQYF.

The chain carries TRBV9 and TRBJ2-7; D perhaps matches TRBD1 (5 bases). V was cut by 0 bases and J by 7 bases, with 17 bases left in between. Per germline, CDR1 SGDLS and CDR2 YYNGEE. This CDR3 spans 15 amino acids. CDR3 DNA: TGTGCCAGCAGCGTAGTAGGTGGGGCCCACGCGGAGCAGTACTTC. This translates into CASSVVGGAHAEQYF.

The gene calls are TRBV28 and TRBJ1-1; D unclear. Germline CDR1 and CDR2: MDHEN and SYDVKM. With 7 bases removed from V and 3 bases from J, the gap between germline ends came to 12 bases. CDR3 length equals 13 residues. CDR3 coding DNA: TGTGCCAGCAATAGGGCAGACTACACTGAAGCTTTCTTT. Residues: CASNRADYTEAFF. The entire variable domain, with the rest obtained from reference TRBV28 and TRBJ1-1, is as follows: DVKVTQSSRYLVKRTGEKVFLECVQDMDHENMFWYRQDPGLGLRLIYFSYDVKMKEKGDIPEGYSVSREKKERFSLILESASTNQTSMYLCASNRADYTEAFFGQGTRLTVV.

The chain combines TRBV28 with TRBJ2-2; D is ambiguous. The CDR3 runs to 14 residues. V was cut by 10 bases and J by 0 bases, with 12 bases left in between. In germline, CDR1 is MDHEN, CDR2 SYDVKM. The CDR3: CATLENSNTGELFF. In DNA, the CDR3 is TGTGCCACCCTGGAGAACTCGAACACCGGGGAGCTGTTTTTT.

The CDR3 is CASSLIGINALYEQYF. The CDR3 DNA reads TGCGCCAGCAGCTTAATAGGAATAAACGCCCTCTACGAGCAGTACTTC. The chain recombines TRBV5-1 with TRBJ2-7, with D uncertain. CDR1 is SGHRS and CDR2 is YFSETQ in the germline V gene. With 2 bases removed from V and 3 bases from J, the gap between germline ends came to 18 bases. The CDR3 is 16 residues long. The full variable domain, rest sourced from reference TRBV5-1 and TRBJ2-7, is KAGVTQTPRYLIKTRGQQVTLSCSPISGHRSVSWYQQTPGQGLQFLFEYFSETQRNKGNFPGRFSGRQFSNSRSEMNVSTLELGDSALYLCASSLIGINALYEQYFGPGTRLTVT.

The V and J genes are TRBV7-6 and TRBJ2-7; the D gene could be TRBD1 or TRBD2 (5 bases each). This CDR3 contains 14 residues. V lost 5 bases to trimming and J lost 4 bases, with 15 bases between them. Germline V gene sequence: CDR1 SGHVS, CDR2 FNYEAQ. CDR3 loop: CASSPGTARYEQYF. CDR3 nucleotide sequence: TGTGCCAGCAGCCCTGGGACCGCTCGGTACGAGCAGTACTTC. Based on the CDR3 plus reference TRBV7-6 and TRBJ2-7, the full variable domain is GAGVSQSPRYKVTKRGQDVALRCDPISGHVSLYWYRQALGQGPEFLTYFNYEAQQDKSGLPNDRFSAERPEGSISTLTIQRTEQRDSAMYRCASSPGTARYEQYFGPGTRLTVT.

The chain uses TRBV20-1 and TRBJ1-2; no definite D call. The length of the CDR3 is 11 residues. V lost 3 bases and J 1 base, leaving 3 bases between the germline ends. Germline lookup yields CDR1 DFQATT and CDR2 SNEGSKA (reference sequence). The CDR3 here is CSASDNYGYTF. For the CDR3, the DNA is TGCAGTGCTAGTGATAACTATGGCTACACCTTC.

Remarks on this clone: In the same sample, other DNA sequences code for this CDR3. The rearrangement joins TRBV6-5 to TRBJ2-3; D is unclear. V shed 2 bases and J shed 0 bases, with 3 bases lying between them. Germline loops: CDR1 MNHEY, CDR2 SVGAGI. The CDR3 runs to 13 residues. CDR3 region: CASSYDSTDTQYF. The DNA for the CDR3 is TGTGCCAGCAGTTACGACAGCACAGATACGCAGTATTTT.